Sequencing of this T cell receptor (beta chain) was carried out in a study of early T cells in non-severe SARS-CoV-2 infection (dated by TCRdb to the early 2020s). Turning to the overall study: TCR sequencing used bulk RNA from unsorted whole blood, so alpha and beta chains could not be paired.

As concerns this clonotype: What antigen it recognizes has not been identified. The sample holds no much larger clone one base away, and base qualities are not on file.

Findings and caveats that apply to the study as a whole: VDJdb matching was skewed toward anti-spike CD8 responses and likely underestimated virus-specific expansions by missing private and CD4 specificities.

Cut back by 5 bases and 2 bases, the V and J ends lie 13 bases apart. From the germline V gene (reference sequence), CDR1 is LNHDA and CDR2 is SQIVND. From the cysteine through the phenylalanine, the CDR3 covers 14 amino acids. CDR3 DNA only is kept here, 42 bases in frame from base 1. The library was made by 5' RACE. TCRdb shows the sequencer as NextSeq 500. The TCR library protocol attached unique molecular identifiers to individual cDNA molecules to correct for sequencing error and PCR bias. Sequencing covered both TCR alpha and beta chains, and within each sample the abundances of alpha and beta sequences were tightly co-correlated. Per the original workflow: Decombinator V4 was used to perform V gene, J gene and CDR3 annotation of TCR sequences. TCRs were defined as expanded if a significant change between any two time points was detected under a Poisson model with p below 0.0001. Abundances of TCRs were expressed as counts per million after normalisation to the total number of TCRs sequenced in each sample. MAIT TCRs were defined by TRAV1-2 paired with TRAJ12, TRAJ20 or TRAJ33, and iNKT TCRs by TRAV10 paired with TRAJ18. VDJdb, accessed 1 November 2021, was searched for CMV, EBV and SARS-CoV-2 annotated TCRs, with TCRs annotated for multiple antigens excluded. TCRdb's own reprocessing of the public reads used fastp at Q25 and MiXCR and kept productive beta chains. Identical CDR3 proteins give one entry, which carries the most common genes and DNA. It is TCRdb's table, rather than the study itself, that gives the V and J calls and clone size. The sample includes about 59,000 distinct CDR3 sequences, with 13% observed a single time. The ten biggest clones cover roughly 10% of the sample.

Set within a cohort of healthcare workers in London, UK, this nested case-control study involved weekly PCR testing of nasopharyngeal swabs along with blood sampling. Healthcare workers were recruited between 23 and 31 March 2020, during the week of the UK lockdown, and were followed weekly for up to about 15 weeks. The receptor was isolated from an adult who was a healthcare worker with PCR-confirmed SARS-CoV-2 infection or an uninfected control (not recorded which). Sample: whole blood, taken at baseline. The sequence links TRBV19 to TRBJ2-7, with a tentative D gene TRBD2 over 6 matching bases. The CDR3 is CASSRGTSTYEQYF. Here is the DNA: TGTGCCAGTAGTCGAGGGACTTCTACCTACGAGCAGTACTTC.